This T cell receptor (beta chain) was sequenced during a study of blood T cells in healthy people across ages. Looked up from germline, CDR1 is SGHTA and CDR2 is FQGNSA. Deletions cut 3 bases from V and 0 bases from J, with 6 bases between. The CDR3 spans 14 residues. Study-wide results and limits: Bulk PBMC profiling left naive and antigen-experienced comparisons inconclusive.

The second PCR ran roughly 7 to 12 cycles with a sample-barcoded 5' primer and J-beta primers. TCRdb analysed the 5' RACE reads with MiXCR anew, one entry per CDR3 protein. Of 920,000 or so distinct CDR3 sequences in the sample, around 45% are singletons; the top ten hold under 20%. Each sample provided at least 5.5 micrograms of extracted total RNA. With regard to this clonotype: Its antigen is unidentified.

The sequencing input was blood. This receptor was taken from an older woman in good health. This chain links TRBV7-2 with TRBJ1-5; D call uncertain. CDR3 sequence: CASSLTPSNQPQHF. CDR3 bases: TGTGCCAGCAGCTTGACACCTAGCAATCAGCCCCAGCATTTT.